A selection of T cell receptor beta chains follows, all from one sample in a study of blood T cell repertoires in COVID-19. Assay used: immunoSEQ multiplex PCR; TCRdb lists only in-frame clones, some missing. The data contain around 270,000 clones, around 87% of them singletons. Specimen: peripheral blood. These receptors were collected from a woman between 50 and 59 years old with acute or convalescent COVID-19. CDR3s include the opening cysteine and the closing phenylalanine or tryptophan. A D gene is named only where the DNA matches it firmly. Expanded clones are given a class, and other clones once, few, many or no size at all.

DNA	CDR3	V	J	size	length	D
TGTGCCAGCAGTTACTCGGGGGCCGGGCCATCTTCACCCCTCCACTTT	CASSYSGAGPSSPLHF	TRBV6-5	TRBJ1-6	NA	16	NA
TGTGCCAGCAGCCGGGGAGGAATCTACGAGCAGTACTTC	CASSRGGIYEQYF	TRBV7-2	TRBJ2-7	NA	13	NA
TGTGCCAGCAGCTTATGGGGTAGCGGATTCTCCAATGAGCAGTTCTTC	CASSLWGSGFSNEQFF	TRBV7-3	TRBJ2-1	NA	16	NA
TGTGCCAGCAGTGAATATTCCTATGGCTACACCTTC	CASSEYSYGYTF	TRBV6-1	TRBJ1-2	NA	12	NA
TGTGCCAGCAGCCCTCAGGGAGGCACCGGGGAGCTGTTTTTT	CASSPQGGTGELFF	TRBV7-3	TRBJ2-2	NA	14	NA
TGTGCCAGCAGACCGGCAGCGGGAGCTTTCTACGAGCAGTACTTC	CASRPAAGAFYEQYF	TRBV27	TRBJ2-7	once	15	TRBD2
TGCGCCAGCAGCCCCGGGGACAGGGGGAACACAGATACGCAGTATTTT	CASSPGDRGNTDTQYF	TRBV5-1	TRBJ2-3	NA	16	TRBD1
TGTGCCAGTAAAGTCCGGGACAGGGATACTGAAGCTTTCTTT	CASKVRDRDTEAFF	TRBV19	TRBJ1-1	once	14	TRBD1
TGTGCCAGCATTAGACAGCACGAGCAGTACTTC	CASIRQHEQYF	TRBV6-5	TRBJ2-7	NA	11	NA
TGTGCCAGCAGTCCCCTCAGGGATGAAAAACTGTTTTTT	CASSPLRDEKLFF	TRBV2	TRBJ1-4	few	13	NA
TGTGCCAGCAGTTCCCAGGGGCCCATGTCCTACAATGAGCAGTTCTTC	CASSSQGPMSYNEQFF	TRBV28	TRBJ2-1	NA	16	NA
TGTGCCAGCAGTTACGATATGACAGGGAAGGGGGACACTGAAGCTTTCTTT	CASSYDMTGKGDTEAFF	TRBV27	TRBJ1-1	NA	17	TRBD1
TGTGCCATCAAACCGGGGACTAGAAGCACAGATACGCAGTATTTT	CAIKPGTRSTDTQYF	TRBV10-3	TRBJ2-3	NA	15	TRBD2
TGTGCCAGCAGCTTAGACCTAGCGGGAGTTAGTGGTTACGAGCAGTACTTC	CASSLDLAGVSGYEQYF	TRBV7-8	TRBJ2-7	once	17	TRBD2
TGTGCCAGCAGCTTACTCGGGACAGGGGGGGAGACCCAGTACTTC	CASSLLGTGGETQYF	TRBV7-9	TRBJ2-5	few	15	TRBD1
TGTGCCTGGATAGGAGGGGCGGGCTATGGCTACACCTTC	CAWIGGAGYGYTF	TRBV30	TRBJ1-2	NA	13	NA
TGTGCCAGCTCACCAGCAGGGCACACTGAAGCTTTCTTT	CASSPAGHTEAFF	TRBV18	TRBJ1-1	NA	13	NA
TGTGCCAGCAGCAGGACAGGTTACGAGCAGTACTTC	CASSRTGYEQYF	TRBV5-4	TRBJ2-7	NA	12	TRBD1
TGTGCCAGTAGTATTTCTCCGATGGTCGCGAGGGGGATCCACGAGCAGTACTTC	CASSISPMVARGIHEQYF	TRBV19	TRBJ2-7	NA	18	NA
TGCAGCGTTGCCCGGACAGGGAGAGGCACTGAAGCTTTCTTT	CSVARTGRGTEAFF	TRBV29-1	TRBJ1-1	NA	14	TRBD1
TGTGCCAGCAGTTTATTCTTGCGGGACTCCAATGAGCAGTTCTTC	CASSLFLRDSNEQFF	TRBV28	TRBJ2-1	NA	15	NA
TGCAGCACTGCCTGGACAGCGAACACTGAAGCTTTCTTT	CSTAWTANTEAFF	TRBV29-1	TRBJ1-1	NA	13	NA
TGTGCCAGCAGCGGCTGGACAGGGGAATACGAGCAGTACTTC	CASSGWTGEYEQYF	TRBV5-4	TRBJ2-7	NA	14	TRBD1
TGTGCCAGCAGGGGAACAGGGATACAAGAGACCCAGTACTTC	CASRGTGIQETQYF	TRBV2	TRBJ2-5	NA	14	NA
TGTGCCTGGAGTGTTCTAGCTAGTAGGGGGAGGGACACTGAAGCTTTCTTT	CAWSVLASRGRDTEAFF	TRBV30	TRBJ1-1	NA	17	NA
TGTGCCAGCAGCCGAGATTCCTCACCGGGACAGGGTTCCGGGGAGCTGTTTTTT	CASSRDSSPGQGSGELFF	TRBV4-2	TRBJ2-2	NA	18	TRBD1
TGTGCCAGCAGTGTCACTCCGAGGACCGGGGAGCTGTTTTTT	CASSVTPRTGELFF	TRBV2	TRBJ2-2	NA	14	NA
TGTGCCTGGAGTGTCGGGGGGGTGCTCTACGAGCAGTACTTC	CAWSVGGVLYEQYF	TRBV30	TRBJ2-7	NA	14	TRBD2
TGTGCCAGCAGCTTGACTGGCGGGAGGGCCCGGGATGAGCAGTTCTTC	CASSLTGGRARDEQFF	TRBV7-9	TRBJ2-1	NA	16	TRBD2
TGTGCCAGCAGTTCCGACTGGGGGGGGGAGCAGTTCTTC	CASSSDWGGEQFF	TRBV2	TRBJ2-1	NA	13	TRBD2
TGTGCCAGCAGCTCCCCTGGGACAGGGTATCAGCCCCAGCATTTT	CASSSPGTGYQPQHF	TRBV7-2	TRBJ1-5	NA	15	TRBD1
TGTGCCAGCACGAGGCTGAACACCGGGGAGCTGTTTTTT	CASTRLNTGELFF	TRBV7-2	TRBJ2-2	NA	13	NA
TGTGCCAGCAGTCCCAGCCCAAGGGGGACTGGGGCCAACGTCCTGACTTTC	CASSPSPRGTGANVLTF	TRBV27	TRBJ2-6	once	17	NA
TGTGCCAGCAGCTTTGACAGGGGGCGAGCCTACACCTTC	CASSFDRGRAYTF	TRBV7-9	TRBJ1-2	NA	13	TRBD1
TGTGCCACCAGTGATTCTGCCGGAGGGCAGGTCTACGAGCAGTACTTC	CATSDSAGGQVYEQYF	TRBV24-1	TRBJ2-7	once	16	NA
TGTGCCAGCAGGACAGACGGTATTCAGCCCCAGCATTTT	CASRTDGIQPQHF	TRBV2	TRBJ1-5	NA	13	NA
TGTGCCAGCAGCTCGGGAGGGGGATCACTCTACGAGCAGTACTTC	CASSSGGGSLYEQYF	TRBV7-2	TRBJ2-7	NA	15	TRBD2
TGTGCCAGCAGTCTTCGCGGAGCGGGAGATATAATCGGGGAGCTGTTTTTT	CASSLRGAGDIIGELFF	TRBV9	TRBJ2-2	NA	17	TRBD2
TGTGCCAGCAGTGTTTCCTCTAGCTCCTACAATGAGCAGTTCTTC	CASSVSSSSYNEQFF	TRBV6-4	TRBJ2-1	NA	15	NA
TGTGCCAGCAGCGGACCCGGGGATACGCAGTATTTT	CASSGPGDTQYF	TRBV9	TRBJ2-3	NA	12	NA